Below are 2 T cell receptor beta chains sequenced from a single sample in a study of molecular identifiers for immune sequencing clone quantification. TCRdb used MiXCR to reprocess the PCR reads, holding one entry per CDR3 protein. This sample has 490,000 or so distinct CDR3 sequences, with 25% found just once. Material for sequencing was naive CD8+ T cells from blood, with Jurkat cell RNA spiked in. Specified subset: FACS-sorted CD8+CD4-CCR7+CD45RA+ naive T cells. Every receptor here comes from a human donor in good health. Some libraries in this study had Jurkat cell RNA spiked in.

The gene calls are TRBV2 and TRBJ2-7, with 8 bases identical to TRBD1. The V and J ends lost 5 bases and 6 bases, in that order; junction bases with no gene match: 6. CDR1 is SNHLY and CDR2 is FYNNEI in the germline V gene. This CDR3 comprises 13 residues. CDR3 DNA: TGTGCCAGCAGTCCGGTACAGGGGGTCGAGCAGTACTTC. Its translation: CASSPVQGVEQYF.

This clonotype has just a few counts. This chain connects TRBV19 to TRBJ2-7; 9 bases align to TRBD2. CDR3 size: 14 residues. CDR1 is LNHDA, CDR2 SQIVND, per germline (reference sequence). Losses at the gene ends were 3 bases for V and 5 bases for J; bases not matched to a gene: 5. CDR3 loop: CASSIGLAGNEQYF. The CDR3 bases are TGTGCCAGTAGTATTGGGCTAGCGGGGAACGAGCAGTACTTC.